The table lists the clone carrying this TCR beta chain with a few counts. With only one base between it and a far larger clone, this is likely a read error. CDR1 is LGHNA, CDR2 YNFKEQ, per germline. V lost 1 base to trimming and J lost 3 bases; unmatched junction nucleotides: 2. This CDR3 is 14 amino acids long. The source of the sample is a study of blood T cell repertoires in COVID-19. Clones were read by immunoSEQ multiplex PCR, and TCRdb kept only the in-frame ones, dropping some. The data show around 56,000 clones, less than 85% seen once. V is TRBV4-2 and J is TRBJ1-2; 7 bases are shared with TRBD1. This TCR was recovered from a woman in her seventies with acute or convalescent COVID-19. Sequenced material: peripheral blood. The CDR3 region has the DNA TGTGCCAGCAGCCAAGGCAGGGGGTACTATGGCTACACCTTC. It translates to CASSQGRGYYGYTF.